This T cell receptor (beta chain) was found in a study of long-term antiretroviral therapy in people with HIV. Findings and caveats of the study: Clones expanded before ART dominated the repertoire at all time points. In samples taken after ART, diversity increased but remained below transplant donor control levels.

A remark on this clone: The antigen remains undetermined.

Running of the v3.0 immunoSEQ assay took place at survey level. TCRdb's table, derived via immunoSEQ multiplex PCR, lists solely in-frame clones and lacks some. This sample has under 20,000 clones, with about four fifths found just once. Each sample contained roughly 0.9-10 million cryopreserved PBMC, thawed before DNA extraction. V shed 4 bases, J shed 7 bases, and the junction held 10 bases outside the gene matches. Germline V gene data show CDR1 as SNHLY and CDR2 as FYNNEI. CDR3 length equals 15 residues. Sample: unsorted PBMCs, taken just before starting antiretroviral therapy. This sequence was found in a man in his forties with HIV. The gene calls are TRBV2 and TRBJ1-5; 7 bases agree with TRBD1. The CDR3 is CASSGGETGWQPQHF. The CDR3 nucleotides are TGTGCCAGCAGTGGGGGAGAGACAGGGTGGCAGCCCCAGCATTTT.